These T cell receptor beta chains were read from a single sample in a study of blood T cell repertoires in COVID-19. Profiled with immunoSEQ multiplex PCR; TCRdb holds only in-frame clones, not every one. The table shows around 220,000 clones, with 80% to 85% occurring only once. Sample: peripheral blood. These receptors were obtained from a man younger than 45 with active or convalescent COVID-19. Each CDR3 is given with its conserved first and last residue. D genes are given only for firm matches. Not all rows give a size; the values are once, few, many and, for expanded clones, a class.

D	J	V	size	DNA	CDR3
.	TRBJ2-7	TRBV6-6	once	TGTGCCAGCAAGGGAGTCAATTTTGGGTCCTACGAGCAGTACTTC	CASKGVNFGSYEQYF
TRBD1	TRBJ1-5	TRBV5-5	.	TGTGCCAGCAGCTTGGAGGGACAGGGGGCTCTGCCCCAGCATTTT	CASSLEGQGALPQHF
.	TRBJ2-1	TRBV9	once	TGTGCCAGCAGCGACTTGAGTGAGCAGTTCTTC	CASSDLSEQFF
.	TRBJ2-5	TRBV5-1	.	TGCGCCAGCAGCTTTGAACTAGCTTCGGAGACCCAGTACTTC	CASSFELASETQYF
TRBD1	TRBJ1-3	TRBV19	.	TGTGCCAGTAGTGCCCGGACAGGCTCTGGAAACACCATATATTTT	CASSARTGSGNTIYF
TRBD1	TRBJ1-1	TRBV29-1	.	TGCAGCGTTGAGGAGGGGGCGAACACTGAAGCTTTCTTT	CSVEEGANTEAFF
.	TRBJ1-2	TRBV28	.	TGTGCCAGCAGTTTTTTGTTCGGAGACTATGGCTACACCTTC	CASSFLFGDYGYTF
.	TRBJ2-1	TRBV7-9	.	TGTGCCAGCAGCTTAACCCCGGACAGTCACCACGGAACCTACAATGAGCAGTTCTTC	CASSLTPDSHHGTYNEQFF
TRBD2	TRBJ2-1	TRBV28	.	TGTGCCGCACGGAGGCTAGCGGGAGGCTGCCGTCTCAATGAGCAGTTCTTC	CAARRLAGGCRLNEQFF
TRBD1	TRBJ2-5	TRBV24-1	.	TGTGCCACCAGTGCCAGCCGGGACAGGGGGCGGGAGACCCAGTACTTC	CATSASRDRGRETQYF
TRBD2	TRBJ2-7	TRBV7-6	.	TGTGCCAGCAGCCCGTCGACTAGCGGGGGATACGAGCAGTACTTC	CASSPSTSGGYEQYF
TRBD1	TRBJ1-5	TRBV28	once	TGTGCCACCCTCGCAGGGGGTGGGGGCAATCAGCCCCAGCATTTT	CATLAGGGGNQPQHF
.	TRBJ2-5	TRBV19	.	TGTGCCAGTAGCCCGACACTTCAAGAGACCCAGTACTTC	CASSPTLQETQYF
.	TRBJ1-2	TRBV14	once	TGTGCCAGCCCCGGGGGGGATAACTATGGCTACACCTTC	CASPGGDNYGYTF
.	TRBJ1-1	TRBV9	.	TGTGCCAGCAGCGCGGTGAGCAGGGGGAACACTGAAGCTTTCTTT	CASSAVSRGNTEAFF
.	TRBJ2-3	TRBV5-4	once	TGTGCCAGCAGCTTGAGTGGGGGCCGGGGCACAGATACGCAGTATTTT	CASSLSGGRGTDTQYF
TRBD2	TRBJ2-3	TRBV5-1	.	TGCGCCAGCAGCTCCCGGACTAGTTCCGATACGCAGTATTTT	CASSSRTSSDTQYF
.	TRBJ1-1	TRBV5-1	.	TGCGCCAGCAGCCCGGCGACGGGGTACAACACTGAAGCTTTCTTT	CASSPATGYNTEAFF
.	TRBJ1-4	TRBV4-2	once	TGTGCCAGCAGCCAAGGGCAGAATAATGAAAAACTGTTTTTT	CASSQGQNNEKLFF
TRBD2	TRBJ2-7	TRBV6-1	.	TGTGCCAGCAGTGTCGGGACTAGCGGGGTCTCCTACGAGCAGTACTTC	CASSVGTSGVSYEQYF
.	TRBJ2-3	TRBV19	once	TGTGCCAGTAGTCGGGGGGACACCGCAGATACGCAGTATTTT	CASSRGDTADTQYF
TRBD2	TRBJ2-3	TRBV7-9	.	TGTGCCAGCAGCTCCATTGGACTAGTGAGGGATACGCAGTATTTT	CASSSIGLVRDTQYF
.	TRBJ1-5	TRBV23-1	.	TGCGCCAGCAGTCAATCCTGTAGAGGCAATCAGCCCCAGCATTTT	CASSQSCRGNQPQHF
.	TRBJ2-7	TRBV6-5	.	TGTGCCAGCAGCTACGGAGGGGTGGGCTACGAGCAGTACTTC	CASSYGGVGYEQYF
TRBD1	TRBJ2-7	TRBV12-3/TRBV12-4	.	TGTGCCAGCAGTCCCGGGACAGTAAACGAGCAGTACTTC	CASSPGTVNEQYF
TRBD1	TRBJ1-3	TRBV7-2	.	TGTGCCAGCAGCTTAGGAGGGACAGGGGGCTCTGGAAACACCATATATTTT	CASSLGGTGGSGNTIYF
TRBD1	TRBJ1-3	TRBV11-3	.	TGTGCCAGCAGAATTGTGACAGGGTTCGGTGGAAACACCATATATTTT	CASRIVTGFGGNTIYF
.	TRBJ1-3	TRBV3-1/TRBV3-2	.	TGTGCCAGCAGCCAAGAACAGGCTCTCGGAAACACCATATATTTT	CASSQEQALGNTIYF
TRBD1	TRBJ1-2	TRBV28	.	TGTGCCAGCAGTTTATCAGGGGGCTATGGCTACACCTTC	CASSLSGGYGYTF
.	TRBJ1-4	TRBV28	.	TGTGCCAGCAGTTTAAACGTAGGACACGCCGAAAAACTGTTTTTT	CASSLNVGHAEKLFF
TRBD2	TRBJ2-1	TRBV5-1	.	TGCGCCAGCAGCTTTAGCGGGACCCACAATGAGCAGTTCTTC	CASSFSGTHNEQFF
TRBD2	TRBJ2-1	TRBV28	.	TGTGCCAGCAGTCCGGGACTAGCGGGGGTCTACAATGAGCAGTTCTTC	CASSPGLAGVYNEQFF
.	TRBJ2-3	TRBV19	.	TGTGCCAGTAGTAGGTCGGCCGAGTCGTATAGCAATCAGCCCCAGTATTTT	CASSRSAESYSNQPQYF
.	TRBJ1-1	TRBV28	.	TGTGCCAGCCTTTATGGGGGGGCCACCAAGGCTTTCTTT	CASLYGGATKAFF
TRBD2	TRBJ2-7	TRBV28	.	TGTGCCAGCAGCCTAGCGGGAGGGTCCTACGAGCAGTACTTC	CASSLAGGSYEQYF
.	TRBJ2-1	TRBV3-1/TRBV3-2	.	TGTGCCAGCAGCCAATTGGGGGGGCACGAGCAGTTCTTC	CASSQLGGHEQFF
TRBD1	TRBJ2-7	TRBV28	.	TGTGCCAGCAGTTTACGGACAGGGGTCTACGAGCAGTACTTC	CASSLRTGVYEQYF
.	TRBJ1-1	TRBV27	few	TGTGCCAGCAGTTTTTGGGGACCTAGGGAGGGGCGCACTCCCCGTGAAGCTTTCTTT	CASSFWGPREGRTPREAFF
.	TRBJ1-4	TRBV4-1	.	TGCGCCAGCAGCCAGAGAAATGAAAAACTGTTTTTT	CASSQRNEKLFF
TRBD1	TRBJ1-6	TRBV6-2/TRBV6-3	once	TGTGCCAGCAGCCCGGACAGGGTTTATTCACCCCTCCACTTT	CASSPDRVYSPLHF
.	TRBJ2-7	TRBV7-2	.	TGTGCCAGCAGCTCCTGGACTGATACCTTCTCCTACGAGCAGTACTTC	CASSSWTDTFSYEQYF
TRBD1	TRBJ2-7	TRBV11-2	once	TGTGCCAGCAGCTTGACAGGGGGCCCCTACGAGCAGTACTTC	CASSLTGGPYEQYF
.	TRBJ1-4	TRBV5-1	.	TGCGCCAGCAGCCCATCGACAGTCTCAAACCCTCAAGTTGAAAAACTGTTTTTT	CASSPSTVSNPQVEKLFF
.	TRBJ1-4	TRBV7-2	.	TGTGCCAGCAGCGCCTCCTTGGGACTAAACAAAAAACTGTTTTTT	CASSASLGLNKKLFF
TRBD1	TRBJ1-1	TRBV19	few	TGTGCCAGTAGTCCCCGACAGGGGAGGGCCAACACTGAAGCTTTCTTT	CASSPRQGRANTEAFF